The entry below describes one T cell receptor (beta chain). This record comes from a study of control samples from healthy donors and cancer patients. CDR3 length: 13 residues. Germline V CDR1 and CDR2: MNHEY, SVGEGT. The V end was cut by 0 bases, the J end by 3 bases, with 5 bases between. Data came from immunoSEQ multiplex PCR; TCRdb stores just in-frame clones and leaves some out. The table shows 150,000 to 200,000 clones, with roughly 95% occurring only once. J is TRBJ1-2 and V is TRBV6-2 or TRBV6-3; D uncertain. This TCR was sampled from a woman between 55 and 75 years old in good health. The sample was blood. The chain's CDR3 is CASSYSSDYGYTF. CDR3 coding DNA: TGTGCCAGCAGTTACTCTTCTGACTATGGCTACACCTTC.